Shown below are 7 T cell receptor beta chains from a single sample sequenced in a study of T-cell reconstitution after alpha-beta-depleted transplantation in children (dated by TCRdb to about 2016). Library preparation used PCR. The sequencer was an Illumina HiSeq 2500. Molecular barcoding was employed in the preparation of TCR libraries, with unique molecular identifiers being used to normalize TCRbeta repertoire quantification. TCRdb ran its own pipeline on the public reads, namely fastp trimming at Q25 and MiXCR clone calling, and kept in-frame beta chains. Every entry covers one CDR3 protein and lists the most common genes and DNA from its rows. A total of about 610,000 distinct CDR3 sequences appear in this sample, 25% to 30% of them only once. The top ten constitute about 35% of the sample. This specimen's treatment or condition label, per the study, means: allogeneic hematopoietic cell transplantation with graft depleted of TCRalphabeta T cells and CD19 B cells.

This sample comprised PBMCs, obtained before TCRalphabeta/CD19-depleted stem cell transplant. The origin of the receptors is a boy younger than two with Wiskott-Aldrich syndrome, due to receive a stem cell transplant.

This chain uses TRBV5-5 with TRBJ2-7, with D unresolved. There are 11 residues in the CDR3. Trimming left V 2 bases short and J 7 bases short, with 7 bases between. CDR1 and CDR2 from the germline V gene are SGHKS and YYEKEE (reference sequence). The CDR3 DNA follows: TGTGCCAGCAGCTTTATACGGGAGCAGTACTTC. Amino acids: CASSFIREQYF. Looking up the rest from reference TRBV5-5 and TRBJ2-7 gives the full variable domain: DAGVTQSPTHLIKTRGQQVTLRCSPISGHKSVSWYQQVLGQGPQFIFQYYEKEERGRGNFPDRFSARQFPNYSSELNVNALLLGDSALYLCASSFIREQYFGPGTRLTVT.

The chain employs TRBV4-2 and TRBJ2-5; D possibly corresponds to TRBD2 (5 bases). There are 17 residues in the CDR3. CDR1 and CDR2 (germline): LGHNA, YNFKEQ. Trimming removed 0 bases at V and 2 bases at J, with 16 bases between. The CDR3 protein is CASSQDPNRGTQETQYF. Written as DNA, the CDR3 is TGTGCCAGCAGCCAAGATCCCAATCGGGGAACGCAAGAGACCCAGTACTTC.

The chain combines TRBV27 with TRBJ1-2; D remains unclear. This CDR3 is 13 amino acids long. V gave up 3 bases and J gave up 7 bases, with 12 bases separating them. Germline lookup yields CDR1 MNHEY and CDR2 SMNVEV (reference sequence). The CDR3 DNA is TGTGCCAGCAGTTTTCGGGGTTACCGTGGCTACACCTTC. Translated: CASSFRGYRGYTF.

The chain links TRBV5-1 to TRBJ2-3; D perhaps matches TRBD1 (6 bases). The CDR3 extends over 17 amino acids. The germline V gene encodes CDR1 SGHRS and CDR2 YFSETQ. Trimming cost V 3 bases and J 1 base, with 18 bases left between them. This chain's CDR3 is CASSYQDRTAGTDTQYF. For the CDR3, the DNA is TGCGCCAGCAGCTACCAAGACAGGACGGCTGGCACAGATACGCAGTATTTT.

This clonotype was detected only a few times. The J gene is TRBJ2-2, the V gene TRBV24-1; D unclear. CDR3 size: 14 residues. The germline V gene has CDR1 KGHDR and CDR2 SFDVKD. V dropped 6 bases and J dropped 6 bases, with 13 bases sitting between them. CDR3: CATSTYGGAGELFF. CDR3 bases: TGTGCCACCAGTACCTATGGTGGAGCCGGGGAGCTGTTTTTT.

The chain couples TRBV6-5 to TRBJ2-3; TRBD1 matches at 7 bases. The germline V gene has CDR1 MNHEY and CDR2 SVGAGI. The ends lost 6 bases at V and 3 bases at J; junction bases unmatched: 6. The CDR3 is made up of 14 amino acids. CDR3 residues: CASRLGGATDTQYF. In DNA, the CDR3 is TGTGCCAGCAGGTTAGGGGGCGCGACAGATACGCAGTATTTT.

The V call is TRBV10-3, the J call TRBJ2-5, with D possibly being TRBD1 (6 bases). Trimming pared 5 bases from V and 1 base from J, leaving 14 bases between. The length of the CDR3 is 15 residues. CDR1 and CDR2 (germline): ENHRY, SYGVKD. The CDR3 reads CAISSGTNFQETQYF. CDR3 coding DNA: TGTGCCATCAGTTCCGGGACAAACTTCCAAGAGACCCAGTACTTC.